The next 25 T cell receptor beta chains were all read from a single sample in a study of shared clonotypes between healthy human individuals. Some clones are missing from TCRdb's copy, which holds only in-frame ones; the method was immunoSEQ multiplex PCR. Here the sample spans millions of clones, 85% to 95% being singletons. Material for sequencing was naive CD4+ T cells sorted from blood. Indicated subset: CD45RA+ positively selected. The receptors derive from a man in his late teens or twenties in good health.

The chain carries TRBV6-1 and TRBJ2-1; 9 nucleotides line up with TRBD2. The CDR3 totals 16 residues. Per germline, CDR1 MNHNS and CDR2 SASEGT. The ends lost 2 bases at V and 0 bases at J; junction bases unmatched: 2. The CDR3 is CASSETAGGSYNEQFF. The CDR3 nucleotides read TGTGCCAGCAGTGAAACAGCGGGGGGCTCCTACAATGAGCAGTTCTTC.

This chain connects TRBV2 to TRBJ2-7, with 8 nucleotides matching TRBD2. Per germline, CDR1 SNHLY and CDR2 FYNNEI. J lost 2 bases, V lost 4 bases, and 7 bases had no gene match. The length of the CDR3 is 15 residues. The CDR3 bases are TGTGCCAGCAGTGTCGGTAAGGGACTAGCCTACGAGCAGTACTTC. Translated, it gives CASSVGKGLAYEQYF. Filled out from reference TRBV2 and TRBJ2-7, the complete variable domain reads EPEVTQTPSHQVTQMGQEVILRCVPISNHLYFYWYRQILGQKVEFLVSFYNNEISEKSEIFDDQFSVERPDGSNFTLKIRSTKLEDSAMYFCASSVGKGLAYEQYFGPGTRLTVT.

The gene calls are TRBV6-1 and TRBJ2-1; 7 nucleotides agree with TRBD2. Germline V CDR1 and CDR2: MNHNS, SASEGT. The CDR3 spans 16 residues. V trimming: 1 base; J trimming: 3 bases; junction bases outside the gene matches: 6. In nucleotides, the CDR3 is TGTGCCAGCAGTGAAGAATCGGGCGGGAGCTACAATGAGCAGTTCTTC. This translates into CASSEESGGSYNEQFF.

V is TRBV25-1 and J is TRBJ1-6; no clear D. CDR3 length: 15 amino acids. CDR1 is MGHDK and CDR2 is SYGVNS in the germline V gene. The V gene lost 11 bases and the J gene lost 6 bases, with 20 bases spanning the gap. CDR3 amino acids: CAGPNCAGGNSPLHF. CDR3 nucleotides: TGTGCCGGTCCAAACTGCGCGGGAGGTAATTCACCCCTCCACTTT.

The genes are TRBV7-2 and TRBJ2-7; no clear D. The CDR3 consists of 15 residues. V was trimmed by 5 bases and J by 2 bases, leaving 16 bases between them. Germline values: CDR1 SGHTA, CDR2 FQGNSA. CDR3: CASSPQAVLTYEQYF. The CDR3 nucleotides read TGTGCCAGCAGCCCGCAGGCGGTATTAACCTACGAGCAGTACTTC.

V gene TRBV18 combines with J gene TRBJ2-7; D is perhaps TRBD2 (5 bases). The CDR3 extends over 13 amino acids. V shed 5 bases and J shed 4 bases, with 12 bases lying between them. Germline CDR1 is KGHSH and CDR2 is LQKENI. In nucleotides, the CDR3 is TGTGCCAGCTCATCAGGACTTGTTTACGAGCAGTACTTC. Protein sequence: CASSSGLVYEQYF.

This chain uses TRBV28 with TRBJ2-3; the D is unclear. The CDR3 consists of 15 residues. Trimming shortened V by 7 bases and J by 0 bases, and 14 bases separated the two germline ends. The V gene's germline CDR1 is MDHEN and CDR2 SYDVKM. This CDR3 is CASTHWQESTDTQYF. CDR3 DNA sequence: TGTGCCAGCACCCACTGGCAGGAGAGCACAGATACGCAGTATTTT.

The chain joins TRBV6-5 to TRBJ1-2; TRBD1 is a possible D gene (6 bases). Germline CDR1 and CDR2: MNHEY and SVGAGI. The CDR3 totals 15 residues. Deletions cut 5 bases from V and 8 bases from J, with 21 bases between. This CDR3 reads CASSQGDTGSRGYTF. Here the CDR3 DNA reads TGTGCCAGCAGTCAAGGGGATACAGGGTCACGAGGCTACACCTTC.

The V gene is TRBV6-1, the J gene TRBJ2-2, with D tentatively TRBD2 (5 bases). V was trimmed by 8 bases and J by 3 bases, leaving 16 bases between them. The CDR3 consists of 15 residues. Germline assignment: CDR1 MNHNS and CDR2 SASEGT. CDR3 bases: TGTGCCAGCCTGCGGGCTCTTGGATACACCGGGGAGCTGTTTTTT. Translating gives CASLRALGYTGELFF.

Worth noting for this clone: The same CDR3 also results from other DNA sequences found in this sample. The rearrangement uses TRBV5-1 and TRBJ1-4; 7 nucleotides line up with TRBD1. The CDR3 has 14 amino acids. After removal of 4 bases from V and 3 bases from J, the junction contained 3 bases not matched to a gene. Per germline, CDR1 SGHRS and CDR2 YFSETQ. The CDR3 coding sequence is TGCGCCAGCAGCCCGGGGACAGCTAATGAAAAACTGTTTTTT. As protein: CASSPGTANEKLFF.

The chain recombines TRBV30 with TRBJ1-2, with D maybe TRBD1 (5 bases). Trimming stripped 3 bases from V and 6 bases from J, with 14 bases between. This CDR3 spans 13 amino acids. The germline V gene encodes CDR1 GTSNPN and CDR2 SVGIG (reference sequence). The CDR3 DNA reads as TGTGCCTGGAGGGACAAGGAAATCAATGGCTACACCTTC. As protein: CAWRDKEINGYTF.

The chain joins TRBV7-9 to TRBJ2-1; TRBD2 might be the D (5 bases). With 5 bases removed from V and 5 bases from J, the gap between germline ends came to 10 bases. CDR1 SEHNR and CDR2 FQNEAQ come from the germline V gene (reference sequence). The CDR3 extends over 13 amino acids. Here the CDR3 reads CASSPDGNNEQFF. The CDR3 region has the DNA TGTGCCAGCAGCCCCGACGGGAACAATGAGCAGTTCTTC.

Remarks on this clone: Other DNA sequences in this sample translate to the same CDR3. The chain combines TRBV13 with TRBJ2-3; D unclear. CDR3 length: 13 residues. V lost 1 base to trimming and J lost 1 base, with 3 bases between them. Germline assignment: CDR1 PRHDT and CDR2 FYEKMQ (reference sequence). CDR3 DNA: TGTGCCAGCAGCTTAGCGGGCACAGATACGCAGTATTTT. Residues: CASSLAGTDTQYF.

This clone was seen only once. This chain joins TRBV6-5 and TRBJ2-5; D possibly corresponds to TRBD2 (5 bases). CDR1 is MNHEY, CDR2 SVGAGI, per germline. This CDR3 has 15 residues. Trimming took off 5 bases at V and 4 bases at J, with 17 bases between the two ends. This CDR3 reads CASSRQSGRAETQYF. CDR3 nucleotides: TGTGCCAGCAGTCGACAAAGCGGTCGGGCAGAGACCCAGTACTTC.

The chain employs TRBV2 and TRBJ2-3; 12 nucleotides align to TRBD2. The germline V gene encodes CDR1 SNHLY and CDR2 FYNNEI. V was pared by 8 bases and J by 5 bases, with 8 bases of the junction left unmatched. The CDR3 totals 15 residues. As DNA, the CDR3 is TGTGCCAGCGGATTACTAGCGGGAGGAGTAGATACGCAGTATTTT. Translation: CASGLLAGGVDTQYF.

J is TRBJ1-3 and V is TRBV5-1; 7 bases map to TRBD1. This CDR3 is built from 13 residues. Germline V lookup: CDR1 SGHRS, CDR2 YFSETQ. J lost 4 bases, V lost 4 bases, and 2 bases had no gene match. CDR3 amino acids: CASSADRGNTIYF. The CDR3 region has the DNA TGCGCCAGCAGCGCGGACAGGGGAAACACCATATATTTT.

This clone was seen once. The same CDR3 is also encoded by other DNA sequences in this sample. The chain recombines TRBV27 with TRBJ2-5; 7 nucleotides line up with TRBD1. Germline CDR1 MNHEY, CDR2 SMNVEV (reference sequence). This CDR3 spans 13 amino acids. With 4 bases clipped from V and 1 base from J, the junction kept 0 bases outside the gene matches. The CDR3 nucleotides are TGTGCCAGCAGTTGGACAGGCCAAGAGACCCAGTACTTC. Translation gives CASSWTGQETQYF.

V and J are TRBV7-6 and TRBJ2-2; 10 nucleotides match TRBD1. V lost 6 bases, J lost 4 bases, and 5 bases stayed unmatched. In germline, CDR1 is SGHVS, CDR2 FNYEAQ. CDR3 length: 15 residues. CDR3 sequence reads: CASRDDRGPTGELFF. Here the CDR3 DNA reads TGTGCCAGCAGGGACGACAGGGGGCCCACCGGGGAGCTGTTTTTT.

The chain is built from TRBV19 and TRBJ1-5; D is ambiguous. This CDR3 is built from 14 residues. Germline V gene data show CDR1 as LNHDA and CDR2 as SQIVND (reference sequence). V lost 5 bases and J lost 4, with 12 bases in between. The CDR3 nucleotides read TGTGCCAGTAGTCCAAAGGTTTTTAATCAGCCCCAGCATTTT. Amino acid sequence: CASSPKVFNQPQHF. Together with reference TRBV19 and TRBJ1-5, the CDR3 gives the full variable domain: DGGITQSPKYLFRKEGQNVTLSCEQNLNHDAMYWYRQDPGQGLRLIYYSQIVNDFQKGDIAEGYSVSREKKESFPLTVTSAQKNPTAFYLCASSPKVFNQPQHFGDGTRLSIL.

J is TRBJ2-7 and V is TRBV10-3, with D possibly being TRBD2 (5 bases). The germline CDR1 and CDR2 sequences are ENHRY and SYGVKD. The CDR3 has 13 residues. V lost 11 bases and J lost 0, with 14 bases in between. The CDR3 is CAVNDGSSYEQYF. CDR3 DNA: TGTGCCGTAAACGATGGGAGCTCCTACGAGCAGTACTTC.

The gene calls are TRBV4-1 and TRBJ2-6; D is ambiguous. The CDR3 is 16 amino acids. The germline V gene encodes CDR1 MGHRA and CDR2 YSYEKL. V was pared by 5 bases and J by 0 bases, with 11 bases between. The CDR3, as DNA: TGCGCCAGCAGCGAGACGGTTATCTCTGGGGCCAACGTCCTGACTTTC. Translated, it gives CASSETVISGANVLTF.

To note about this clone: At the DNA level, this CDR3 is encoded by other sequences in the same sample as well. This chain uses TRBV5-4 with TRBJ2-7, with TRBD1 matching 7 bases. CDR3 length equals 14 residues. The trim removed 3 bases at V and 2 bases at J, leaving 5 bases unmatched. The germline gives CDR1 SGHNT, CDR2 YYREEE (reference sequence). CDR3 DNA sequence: TGTGCCAGCAGCTCACCGGGACAGACCTACGAGCAGTACTTC. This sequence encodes CASSSPGQTYEQYF.

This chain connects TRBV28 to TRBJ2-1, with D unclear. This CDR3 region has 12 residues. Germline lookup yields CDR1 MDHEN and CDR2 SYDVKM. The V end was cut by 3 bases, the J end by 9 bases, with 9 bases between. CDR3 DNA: TGTGCCAGCAGTTTGGTGGCAGGTGAGCAGTTCTTC. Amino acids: CASSLVAGEQFF.

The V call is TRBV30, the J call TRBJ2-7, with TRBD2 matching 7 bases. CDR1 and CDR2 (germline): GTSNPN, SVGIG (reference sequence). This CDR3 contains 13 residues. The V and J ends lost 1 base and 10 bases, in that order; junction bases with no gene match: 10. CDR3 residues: CAWSASGDTTQYF. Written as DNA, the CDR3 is TGTGCCTGGAGTGCTAGCGGAGATACGACACAGTACTTC.

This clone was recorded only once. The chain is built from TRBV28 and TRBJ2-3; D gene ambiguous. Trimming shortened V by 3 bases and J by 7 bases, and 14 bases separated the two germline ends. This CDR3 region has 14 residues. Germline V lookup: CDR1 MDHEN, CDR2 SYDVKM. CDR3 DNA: TGTGCCAGCAGTTTTCGCGGCCGCGGAAATACGCAGTATTTT. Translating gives CASSFRGRGNTQYF.